This T cell receptor beta chain was captured by sequencing in a study of T cell responses to AZD1222 COVID-19 vaccine. Study background: Second doses were pooled across both intervals (about 4 or about 12 weeks).

Study observations and caveats: The sample set comprised mostly white British donors with more females, and clonal diversity was possibly underestimated. Repertoires were obtained only post-peak T cell response.

Deletions cut 1 base from V and 4 bases from J, with 16 bases between. The CDR3 is made up of 16 amino acids. From germline, CDR1 is KGHSH and CDR2 LQKENI. Profiling relied on immunoSEQ multiplex PCR, and the TCRdb table lists in-frame clones only, not all of them. Here the sample spans some 64,000 clones, around three quarters being singletons. As concerns this clone: Its antigen is undetermined.

The receptor comes from an adult in good health. The chain joins TRBV18 to TRBJ2-5; possible D gene TRBD1, 6 bases. This specimen consisted of peripheral blood, obtained on day 0 of AZD1222 vaccination. CDR3 DNA sequence: TGTGCCAGCTCACCACGTCCAGGGGCAGGGCGAGAGACCCAGTACTTC. Residues: CASSPRPGAGRETQYF. Full variable domain (rest looked up from reference TRBV18 and TRBJ2-5): NAGVMQNPRHLVRRRGQEARLRCSPMKGHSHVYWYRQLPEEGLKFMVYLQKENIIDESGMPKERFSAEFPKEGPSILRIQQVVRGDSAAYFCASSPRPGAGRETQYFGPGTRLLVL.